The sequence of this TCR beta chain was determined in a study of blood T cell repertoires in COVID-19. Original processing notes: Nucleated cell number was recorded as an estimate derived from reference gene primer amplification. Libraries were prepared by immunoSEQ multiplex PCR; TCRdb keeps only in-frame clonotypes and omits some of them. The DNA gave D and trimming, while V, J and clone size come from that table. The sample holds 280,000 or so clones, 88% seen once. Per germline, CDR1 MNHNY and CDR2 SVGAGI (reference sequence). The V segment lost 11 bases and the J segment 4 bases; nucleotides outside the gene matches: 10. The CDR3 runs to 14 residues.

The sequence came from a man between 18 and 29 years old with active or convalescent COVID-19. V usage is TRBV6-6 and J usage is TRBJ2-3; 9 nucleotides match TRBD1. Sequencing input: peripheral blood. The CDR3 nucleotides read TGTGCCGCGGGGACAGGGTGGGGGGCAGATACGCAGTATTTT. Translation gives CAAGTGWGADTQYF.